The 2 T cell receptor beta chains below come from one sample, sequenced in a study of blood T cells in healthy people across ages (dated by TCRdb to 2015 to 2017). Libraries came from 5' RACE. Sequencing was carried out with an Illumina HiSeq 2500. A second PCR of about 6 to 12 cycles was run with a J-beta primer mix and a sample-barcoded 5' primer. Starting from the raw public reads, TCRdb applied fastp trimming at Q25, assembled clones with MiXCR and retained in-frame beta chains. Rows matching on CDR3 protein sequence are summarized as one entry with the most common DNA and genes. Here the sample has roughly 730,000 distinct CDR3 sequences; about 56% occur a single time. Around a quarter of the sample is in the top ten clones. Material: blood. Source of these receptors: a man aged 40-50 years in good health.

The chain recombines TRBV20-1 with TRBJ2-3; TRBD2 aligns across 7 bases. Germline V CDR1 and CDR2: DFQATT, SNEGSKA (reference sequence). The CDR3 loop spans 14 amino acids. V lost 7 bases, J lost 3 bases, and 10 bases stayed unmatched. The CDR3: CSGLAGVGTDTQYF. CDR3 nucleotide sequence: TGCAGTGGTTTGGCGGGGGTTGGGACAGATACGCAGTATTTT.

The rearrangement uses TRBV6-5 and TRBJ1-1; tentatively, D is TRBD1 (5 bases). V was shortened by 3 bases and J by 5 bases, with 16 bases between the two germline ends. This CDR3 is 15 amino acids long. Germline CDR1 is MNHEY and CDR2 is SVGAGI. This CDR3 reads CASSYSGTRRTEAFF. As DNA, the CDR3 is TGTGCCAGCAGTTATTCCGGGACTAGACGGACTGAAGCTTTCTTT.